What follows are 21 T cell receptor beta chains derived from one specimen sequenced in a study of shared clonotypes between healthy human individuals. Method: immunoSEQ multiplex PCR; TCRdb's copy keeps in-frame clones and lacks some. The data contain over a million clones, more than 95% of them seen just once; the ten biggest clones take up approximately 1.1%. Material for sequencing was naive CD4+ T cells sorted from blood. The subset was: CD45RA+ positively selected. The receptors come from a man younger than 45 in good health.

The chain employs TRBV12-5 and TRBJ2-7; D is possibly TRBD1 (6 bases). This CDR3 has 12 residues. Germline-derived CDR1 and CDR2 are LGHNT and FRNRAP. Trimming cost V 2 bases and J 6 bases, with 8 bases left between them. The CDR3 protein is CASGLRGSEQYF. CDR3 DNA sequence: TGTGCTAGTGGTTTGAGGGGGTCCGAGCAGTACTTC.

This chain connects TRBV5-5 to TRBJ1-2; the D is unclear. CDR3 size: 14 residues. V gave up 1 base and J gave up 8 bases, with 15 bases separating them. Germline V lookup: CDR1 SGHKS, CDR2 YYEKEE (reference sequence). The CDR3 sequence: CASSLYPGEGGYTF. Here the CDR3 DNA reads TGTGCCAGCAGCTTGTATCCAGGCGAGGGAGGCTACACCTTC.

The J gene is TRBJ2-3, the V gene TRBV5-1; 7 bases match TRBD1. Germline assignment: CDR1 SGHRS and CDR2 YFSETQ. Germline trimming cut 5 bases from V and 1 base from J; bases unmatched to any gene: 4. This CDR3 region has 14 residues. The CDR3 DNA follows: TGCGCCAGCAGGTTAGGGGGCGGCACAGATACGCAGTATTTT. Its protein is CASRLGGGTDTQYF.

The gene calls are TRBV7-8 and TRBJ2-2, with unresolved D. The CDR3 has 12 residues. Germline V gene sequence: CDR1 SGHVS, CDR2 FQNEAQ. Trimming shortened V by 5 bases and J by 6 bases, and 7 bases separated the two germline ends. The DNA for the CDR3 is TGTGCCAGCAGCCCCTATCCCGGGGAGCTGTTTTTT. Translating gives CASSPYPGELFF.

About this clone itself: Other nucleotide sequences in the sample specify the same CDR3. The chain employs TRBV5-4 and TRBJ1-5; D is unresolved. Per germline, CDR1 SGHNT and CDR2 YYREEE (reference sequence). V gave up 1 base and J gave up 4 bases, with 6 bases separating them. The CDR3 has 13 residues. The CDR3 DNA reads TGTGCCAGCAGCTTGCGGGGAAATCAGCCCCAGCATTTT. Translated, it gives CASSLRGNQPQHF.

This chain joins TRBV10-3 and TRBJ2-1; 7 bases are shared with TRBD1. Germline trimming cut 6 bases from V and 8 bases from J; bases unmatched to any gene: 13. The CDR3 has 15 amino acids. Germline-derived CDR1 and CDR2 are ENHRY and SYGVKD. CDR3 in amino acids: CAISGQVGGTDEQFF. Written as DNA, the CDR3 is TGTGCCATCAGCGGACAGGTTGGAGGTACGGATGAGCAGTTCTTC.

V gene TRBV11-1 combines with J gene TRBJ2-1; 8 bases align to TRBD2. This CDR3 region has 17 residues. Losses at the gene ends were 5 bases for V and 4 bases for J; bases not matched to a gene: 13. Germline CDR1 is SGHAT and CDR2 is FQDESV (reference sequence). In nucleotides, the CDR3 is TGTGCCAGCAGCCTACTTCTAGCGGGTGTTGCATACAATGAGCAGTTCTTC. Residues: CASSLLLAGVAYNEQFF.

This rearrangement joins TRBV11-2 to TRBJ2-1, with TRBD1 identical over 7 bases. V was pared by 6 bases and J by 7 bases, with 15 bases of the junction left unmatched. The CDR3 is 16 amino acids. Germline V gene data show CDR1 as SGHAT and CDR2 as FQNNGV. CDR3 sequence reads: CASRRTGTRGNNEQFF. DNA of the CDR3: TGTGCCAGCAGGAGGACAGGAACAAGGGGTAATAATGAGCAGTTCTTC. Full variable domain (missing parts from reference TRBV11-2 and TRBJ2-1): EAGVAQSPRYKIIEKRQSVAFWCNPISGHATLYWYQQILGQGPKLLIQFQNNGVVDDSQLPKDRFSAERLKGVDSTLKIQPAKLEDSAVYLCASRRTGTRGNNEQFFGPGTRLTVL.

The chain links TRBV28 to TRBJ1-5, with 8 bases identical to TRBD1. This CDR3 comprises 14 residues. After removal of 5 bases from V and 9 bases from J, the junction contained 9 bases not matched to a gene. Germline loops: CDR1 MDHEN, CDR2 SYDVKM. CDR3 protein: CASSPQGASGPQHF. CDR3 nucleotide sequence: TGTGCCAGCAGTCCCCAGGGGGCCTCAGGGCCCCAGCATTTT. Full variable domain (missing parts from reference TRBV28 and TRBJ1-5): DVKVTQSSRYLVKRTGEKVFLECVQDMDHENMFWYRQDPGLGLRLIYFSYDVKMKEKGDIPEGYSVSREKKERFSLILESASTNQTSMYLCASSPQGASGPQHFGDGTRLSIL.

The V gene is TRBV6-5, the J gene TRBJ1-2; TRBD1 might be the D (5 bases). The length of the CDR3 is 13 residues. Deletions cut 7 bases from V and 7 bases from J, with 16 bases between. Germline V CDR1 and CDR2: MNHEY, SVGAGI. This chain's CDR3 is CASTDWGGSGYTF. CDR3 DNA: TGTGCCAGCACCGACTGGGGGGGAAGTGGCTACACCTTC.

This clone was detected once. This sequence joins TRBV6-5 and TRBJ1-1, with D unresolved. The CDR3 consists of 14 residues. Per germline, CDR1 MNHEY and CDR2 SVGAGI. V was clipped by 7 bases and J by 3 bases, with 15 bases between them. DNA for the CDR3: TGTGCCAGCACGAACAATTATGGGTACACTGAAGCTTTCTTT. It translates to CASTNNYGYTEAFF.

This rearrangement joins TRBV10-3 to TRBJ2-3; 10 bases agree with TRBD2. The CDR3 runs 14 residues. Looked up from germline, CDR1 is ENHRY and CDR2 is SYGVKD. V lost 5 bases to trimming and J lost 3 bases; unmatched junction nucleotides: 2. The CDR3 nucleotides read TGTGCCATCAGTCTAGCGGGAGTGACAGATACGCAGTATTTT. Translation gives CAISLAGVTDTQYF.

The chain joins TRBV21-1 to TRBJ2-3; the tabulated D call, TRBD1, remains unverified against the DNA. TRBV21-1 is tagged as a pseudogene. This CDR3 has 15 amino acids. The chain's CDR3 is CASSPFRGVTDTQYF. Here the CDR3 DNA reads TGTGCCAGCAGCCCATTTAGGGGTGTGACAGATACGCAGTATTTT.

The CDR3 loop is CASSIDGPSANSADTQYF. CDR3 in DNA: TGTGCCAGTAGTATAGATGGTCCGAGCGCTAACAGCGCAGATACGCAGTATTTT. The V call is TRBV19, the J call TRBJ2-3; D gene unclear. Germline V gene sequence: CDR1 LNHDA, CDR2 SQIVND (reference sequence). Trimming removed 0 bases at V and 4 bases at J, with 20 bases between. This CDR3 is 18 amino acids long.

CDR3 coding DNA: TGCGCCAGCAGCCAAGTTCTCGGACAGCTCAATCAGCCCCAGCATTTT. Its translation: CASSQVLGQLNQPQHF. V and J are TRBV4-1 and TRBJ1-5; the D gene is possibly TRBD1 (6 bases). The V end was cut by 1 base, the J end by 3 bases, with 13 bases between. From germline, CDR1 is MGHRA and CDR2 YSYEKL. The length of the CDR3 is 16 residues.

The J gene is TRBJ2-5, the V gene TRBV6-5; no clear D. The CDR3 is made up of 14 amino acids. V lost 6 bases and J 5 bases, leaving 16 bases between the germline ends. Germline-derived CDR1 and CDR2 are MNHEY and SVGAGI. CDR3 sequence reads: CASRARWSGETQYF. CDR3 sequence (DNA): TGTGCCAGCAGGGCTAGGTGGTCCGGGGAGACCCAGTACTTC.

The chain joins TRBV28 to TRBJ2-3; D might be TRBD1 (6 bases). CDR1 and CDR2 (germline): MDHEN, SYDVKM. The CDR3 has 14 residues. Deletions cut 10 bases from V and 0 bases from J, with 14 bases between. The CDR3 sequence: CATERDISTDTQYF. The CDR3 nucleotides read TGTGCCACTGAACGGGACATTAGCACAGATACGCAGTATTTT.

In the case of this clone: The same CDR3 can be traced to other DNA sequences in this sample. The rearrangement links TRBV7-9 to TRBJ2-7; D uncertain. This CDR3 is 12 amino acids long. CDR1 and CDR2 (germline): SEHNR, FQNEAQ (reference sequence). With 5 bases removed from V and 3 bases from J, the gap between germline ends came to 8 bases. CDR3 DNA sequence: TGTGCCAGCAGCCCCCCGTTCTACGAGCAGTACTTC. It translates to CASSPPFYEQYF.

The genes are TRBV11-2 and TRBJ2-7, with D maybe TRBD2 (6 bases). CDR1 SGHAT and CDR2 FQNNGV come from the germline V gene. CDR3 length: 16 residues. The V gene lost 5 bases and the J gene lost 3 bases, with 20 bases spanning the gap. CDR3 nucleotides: TGTGCCAGCAGCCCCTCTCGAACGGGCGGGGACTACGAGCAGTACTTC. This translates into CASSPSRTGGDYEQYF.

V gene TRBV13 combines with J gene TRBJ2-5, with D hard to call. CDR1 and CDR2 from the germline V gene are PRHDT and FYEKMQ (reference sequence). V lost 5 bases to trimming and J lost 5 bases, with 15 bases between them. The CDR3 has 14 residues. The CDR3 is CASSPKGNRETQYF. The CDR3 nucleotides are TGTGCCAGCAGCCCAAAGGGCAACCGGGAGACCCAGTACTTC.

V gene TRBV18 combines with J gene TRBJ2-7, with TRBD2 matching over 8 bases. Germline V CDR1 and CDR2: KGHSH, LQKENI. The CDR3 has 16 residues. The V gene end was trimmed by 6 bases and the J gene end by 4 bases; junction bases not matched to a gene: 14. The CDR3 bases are TGTGCCAGCTCCCAGGGATCAAGCGGGAGCCCGTACGAGCAGTACTTC. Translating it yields CASSQGSSGSPYEQYF.